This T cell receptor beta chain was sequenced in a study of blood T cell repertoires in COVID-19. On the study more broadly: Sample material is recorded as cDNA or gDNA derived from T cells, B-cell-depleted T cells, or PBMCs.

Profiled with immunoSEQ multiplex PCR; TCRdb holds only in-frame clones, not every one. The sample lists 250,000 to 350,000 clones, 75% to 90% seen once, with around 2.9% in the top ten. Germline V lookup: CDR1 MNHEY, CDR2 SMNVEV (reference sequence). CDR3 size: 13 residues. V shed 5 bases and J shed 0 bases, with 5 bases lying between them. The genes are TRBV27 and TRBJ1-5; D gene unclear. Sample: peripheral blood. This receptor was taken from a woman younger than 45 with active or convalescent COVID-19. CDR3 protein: CASSEGSNQPQHF. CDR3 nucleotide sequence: TGTGCCAGCAGTGAGGGTAGCAATCAGCCCCAGCATTTT.